The 22 T cell receptor beta chains listed next were all sequenced from one sample in a study of blood T cell repertoires in COVID-19. TCRdb's table, derived via immunoSEQ multiplex PCR, lists solely in-frame clones and lacks some. The sample has 55,000 to 70,000 clones, about four fifths seen once. Sequencing was carried out using peripheral blood. The receptors shown here come from an elderly woman with acute or convalescent COVID-19.

J is TRBJ1-2 and V is TRBV12-3 or TRBV12-4, with no clear D. The V gene lost 6 bases and the J gene lost 7 bases, with 15 bases spanning the gap. CDR3 length: 13 residues. This CDR3 reads CASSRAMGGGYTF. The CDR3 coding sequence is TGTGCCAGCAGCCGTGCGATGGGAGGTGGCTACACCTTC.

The chain is built from TRBV6-5 and TRBJ2-7, with D possibly TRBD1 on 5 matching bases. There are 14 residues in the CDR3. Germline CDR1 and CDR2: MNHEY and SVGAGI. Deletions cut 7 bases from V and 3 bases from J, with 16 bases between. CDR3 bases: TGTGCCAGCAAAAAGACAGTAGATGTCTACGAGCAGTACTTC. Amino acids: CASKKTVDVYEQYF.

V is TRBV6-5 and J is TRBJ1-2; D is ambiguous. V was trimmed by 0 bases and J by 4 bases, leaving 15 bases between them. Germline V gives CDR1 MNHEY, CDR2 SVGAGI. The CDR3 is made up of 16 amino acids. The CDR3 sequence: CASSYSSWYSGYGYTF. In DNA, the CDR3 is TGTGCCAGCAGTTACTCGAGTTGGTACAGTGGCTATGGCTACACCTTC.

This sequence joins TRBV27 and TRBJ2-3, with 8 nucleotides matching TRBD2. From germline, CDR1 is MNHEY and CDR2 SMNVEV (reference sequence). V lost 2 bases, J lost 6 bases, and 4 bases stayed unmatched. The CDR3 is made up of 14 amino acids. CDR3 nucleotides: TGTGCCAGCAGTTTAGGTATAGCGGGGGATACGCAGTATTTT. Encoded protein: CASSLGIAGDTQYF.

This chain joins TRBV5-1 and TRBJ2-1, with D perhaps matching TRBD2 (5 bases). CDR1 SGHRS and CDR2 YFSETQ come from the germline V gene. V was trimmed by 3 bases and J by 2 bases, leaving 15 bases between them. This CDR3 region has 16 residues. The CDR3 DNA sequence: TGCGCCAGCAGCTCGTCTCGGCGGGCTGCCTACAATGAGCAGTTCTTC. Amino acids: CASSSSRRAAYNEQFF.

The J gene is TRBJ1-6, the V gene TRBV20-1; D perhaps matches TRBD1 (6 bases). Trimming took off 3 bases at V and 10 bases at J, with 13 bases between the two ends. Looked up from germline, CDR1 is DFQATT and CDR2 is SNEGSKA (reference sequence). This CDR3 region has 13 residues. Written as DNA, the CDR3 is TGCAGTGCTAGTGAGGGGGGGCTCTCACCCCTCCACTTT. Protein product: CSASEGGLSPLHF.

The chain employs TRBV7-9 and TRBJ2-1; 9 nucleotides agree with TRBD2. The CDR3 runs 15 residues. CDR1 and CDR2 (germline): SEHNR, FQNEAQ (reference sequence). V was pared by 8 bases and J by 8 bases, with 13 bases of the junction left unmatched. CDR3 DNA: TGTGCCAGCCTTCGGAGAATAGCGGGAGCTCATGAGCAGTTCTTC. It encodes CASLRRIAGAHEQFF.

The chain is built from TRBV7-9 and TRBJ1-2; 10 nucleotides line up with TRBD1. This CDR3 contains 15 residues. Trimming at V came to 0 bases and at J to 4 bases, leaving 2 bases not matched to a gene. Germline CDR1 reads SEHNR; CDR2 reads FQNEAQ (reference sequence). The CDR3 is CASSLADRGGYGYTF. Written as DNA, the CDR3 is TGTGCCAGCAGCTTAGCGGACAGGGGGGGCTATGGCTACACCTTC.

The rearrangement uses TRBV7-3 and TRBJ2-2, with TRBD2 as a possible D gene (6 bases). From germline, CDR1 is SGHTA and CDR2 FQGTGA. The CDR3 is 15 amino acids. Deletions cut 1 base from V and 4 bases from J, with 10 bases between. For the CDR3, the DNA is TGTGCCAGCAGCTTAAGCGGGGCGGGCACCGGGGAGCTGTTTTTT. As protein: CASSLSGAGTGELFF.

This chain joins TRBV7-9 and TRBJ2-7, with D possibly matching TRBD1 (6 bases). This CDR3 spans 17 amino acids. V lost 2 bases, J lost 3 bases, and 20 bases lay in between. CDR1 and CDR2 (germline): SEHNR, FQNEAQ (reference sequence). CDR3 sequence reads: CASSLYTRGNGVYEQYF. The DNA for the CDR3 is TGTGCCAGCAGCTTATACACCAGGGGCAATGGGGTCTACGAGCAGTACTTC.

The genes are TRBV7-9 and TRBJ1-1, with TRBD1 identical over 8 bases. The V segment lost 6 bases and the J segment 8 bases; nucleotides outside the gene matches: 2. Germline assignment: CDR1 SEHNR and CDR2 FQNEAQ (reference sequence). The CDR3 length is 11 residues. In DNA form, the CDR3 reads TGTGCCAGCAGTTGGACAGGGGAAGCTTTCTTT. Residues: CASSWTGEAFF.

The J gene is TRBJ2-1, the V gene TRBV25-1; weak D call: TRBD1 (6 bases). The CDR3 has 15 amino acids. Trimming left V 3 bases short and J 0 bases short, with 9 bases between. Per germline, CDR1 MGHDK and CDR2 SYGVNS. The DNA for the CDR3 is TGTGCCAGCAGTGATAGACAGGCCTCCTACAATGAGCAGTTCTTC. Translated, it gives CASSDRQASYNEQFF.

The chain joins TRBV19 to TRBJ1-2, with TRBD1 matching over 7 bases. The germline V gene encodes CDR1 LNHDA and CDR2 SQIVND (reference sequence). This CDR3 has 14 residues. V was clipped by 6 bases and J by 3 bases; unmatched bases: 7. The CDR3 is CASREGGTDYGYTF. The CDR3 DNA follows: TGTGCCAGTAGAGAGGGCGGGACAGACTATGGCTACACCTTC.

The chain combines TRBV10-2 with TRBJ2-7, with 7 bases fitting TRBD2. Trimming removed 6 bases from V and 3 bases from J; junction bases left unmatched: 5. The germline V gene has CDR1 WSHSY and CDR2 SAAADI. The CDR3 totals 13 residues. Here the CDR3 DNA reads TGCGCCAGCAGAGGGAGGGCCGACTACGAGCAGTACTTC. Protein: CASRGRADYEQYF.

The chain couples TRBV4-2 to TRBJ1-6, with D possibly being TRBD1 (5 bases). The CDR3 extends over 18 amino acids. Trimming removed 2 bases from V and 11 bases from J, with 25 bases in between. Germline assignment: CDR1 LGHNA and CDR2 YNFKEQ. CDR3 DNA sequence: TGTGCCAGCAGCCAATTGTCCGGAACCGGGTTCGGGGGAACACCCCTCCACTTT. As protein: CASSQLSGTGFGGTPLHF.

V is TRBV5-4 and J is TRBJ2-5; 9 bases line up with TRBD2. From germline, CDR1 is SGHNT and CDR2 YYREEE (reference sequence). This CDR3 contains 16 residues. Unmatched junction bases numbered 10, after V lost 3 bases and J lost 4 bases. CDR3 in amino acids: CASSSGGGASRETQYF. The CDR3 bases are TGTGCCAGCAGCTCCGGCGGGGGGGCCTCTCGAGAGACCCAGTACTTC.

The V call is TRBV9, the J call TRBJ2-7, with 7 positions matching TRBD2. CDR3 length equals 15 residues. V shed 0 bases and J 3 bases; nucleotides not matched to a gene: 6. The germline V gene has CDR1 SGDLS and CDR2 YYNGEE. The CDR3 loop is CASSVGPAGSYEQYF. The DNA of the CDR3 is TGTGCCAGCAGCGTAGGTCCAGCGGGAAGCTACGAGCAGTACTTC.

V is TRBV2 and J is TRBJ1-4; possibly TRBD1 for D (6 bases). V was shortened by 6 bases and J by 5 bases, with 10 bases between the two germline ends. Germline values: CDR1 SNHLY, CDR2 FYNNEI. CDR3 size: 13 residues. Here the CDR3 reads CASRDRQNEKLFF. In DNA, the CDR3 is TGTGCCAGCAGGGACAGACAAAATGAAAAACTGTTTTTT. Based on the CDR3 plus reference TRBV2 and TRBJ1-4, the full variable domain is EPEVTQTPSHQVTQMGQEVILRCVPISNHLYFYWYRQILGQKVEFLVSFYNNEISEKSEIFDDQFSVERPDGSNFTLKIRSTKLEDSAMYFCASRDRQNEKLFFGSGTQLSVL.

The chain joins TRBV20-1 to TRBJ1-5; D not certain. Trimming left V 6 bases short and J 5 bases short, with 8 bases between. The CDR3 runs 11 residues. Germline values: CDR1 DFQATT, CDR2 SNEGSKA (reference sequence). The CDR3 sequence: CSAQRDQPQHF. The CDR3 DNA sequence: TGCAGTGCCCAGAGGGATCAGCCCCAGCATTTT.

This chain links TRBV19 with TRBJ2-7; 11 bases agree with TRBD2. With 1 base clipped from V and 2 bases from J, the junction kept 4 bases outside the gene matches. The CDR3 is made up of 16 amino acids. Germline CDR1 reads LNHDA; CDR2 reads SQIVND (reference sequence). The CDR3 loop reads CASSIASSGRAYEQYF. Written as DNA, the CDR3 is TGTGCCAGTAGTATAGCAAGTAGCGGGAGGGCCTACGAGCAGTACTTC. Variable domain in full (rest from reference TRBV19 and TRBJ2-7): DGGITQSPKYLFRKEGQNVTLSCEQNLNHDAMYWYRQDPGQGLRLIYYSQIVNDFQKGDIAEGYSVSREKKESFPLTVTSAQKNPTAFYLCASSIASSGRAYEQYFGPGTRLTVT.

The CDR3 here is CASSELGGSYNSPLHF. In DNA, the CDR3 is TGTGCCAGCAGTGAATTAGGGGGCTCCTATAATTCACCCCTCCACTTT. The genes are TRBV25-1 and TRBJ1-6; TRBD1 might be the D (6 bases). V shed 1 base and J shed 0 bases, with 7 bases lying between them. The germline CDR1 and CDR2 sequences are MGHDK and SYGVNS. The CDR3 has 16 amino acids.

The rearrangement uses TRBV28 and TRBJ1-2; D not resolved. The V gene lost 2 bases and the J gene lost 7 bases, with 17 bases spanning the gap. There are 15 residues in the CDR3. Germline CDR1 MDHEN, CDR2 SYDVKM. CDR3 loop: CASSLDNRGVGGYTF. In DNA, the CDR3 is TGTGCCAGCAGTTTAGATAATAGAGGTGTCGGTGGCTACACCTTC.